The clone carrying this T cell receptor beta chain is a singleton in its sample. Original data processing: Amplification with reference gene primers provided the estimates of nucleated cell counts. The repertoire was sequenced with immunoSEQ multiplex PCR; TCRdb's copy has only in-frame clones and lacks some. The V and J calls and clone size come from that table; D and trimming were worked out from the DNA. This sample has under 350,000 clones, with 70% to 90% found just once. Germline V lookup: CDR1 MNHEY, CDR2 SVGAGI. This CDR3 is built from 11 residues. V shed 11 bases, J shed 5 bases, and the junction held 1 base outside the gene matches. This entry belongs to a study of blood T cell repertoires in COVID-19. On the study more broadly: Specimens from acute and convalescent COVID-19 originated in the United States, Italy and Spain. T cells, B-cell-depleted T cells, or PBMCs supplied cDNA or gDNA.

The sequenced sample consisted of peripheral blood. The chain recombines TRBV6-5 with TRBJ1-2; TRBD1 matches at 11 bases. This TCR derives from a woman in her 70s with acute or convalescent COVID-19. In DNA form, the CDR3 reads TGTGCCGGGACAGGGGGGTATGGCTACACCTTC. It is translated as CAGTGGYGYTF.